These 20 T cell receptor beta chains share one sample of origin, sequenced in a study of cytomegalovirus exposure and HLA in healthy donors. 13 Jbeta primers and 60 Vbeta primers were used for the PCR. Sequencing used immunoSEQ multiplex PCR; TCRdb keeps in-frame clones, though not all of them. Found here are 90,000 to 120,000 clones, less than 80% of them singletons; the top ten hold 3% to 3.5%. The material sequenced was PBMCs. The source is a woman in her 40s in good health and CMV-seronegative.

The gene calls are TRBV30 and TRBJ1-2, with D possibly matching TRBD1 (6 bases). Trimming removed 2 bases from V and 6 bases from J, with 7 bases in between. This CDR3 is 11 amino acids long. Per germline, CDR1 GTSNPN and CDR2 SVGIG (reference sequence). Written as DNA, the CDR3 is TGTGCCTGGAGTAACAGGGATGGCTACACCTTC. Protein product: CAWSNRDGYTF.

This rearrangement joins TRBV9 to TRBJ2-2; D remains ambiguous. V was trimmed by 0 bases and J by 6 bases, leaving 9 bases between them. The germline CDR1 and CDR2 sequences are SGDLS and YYNGEE. The CDR3 is 14 residues long. CDR3 region: CASSVESSAGELFF. For the CDR3, the DNA is TGTGCCAGCAGCGTAGAATCCAGCGCCGGGGAGCTGTTTTTT.

The chain combines TRBV6-1 with TRBJ1-1; 7 nucleotides match TRBD1. The germline V gene encodes CDR1 MNHNS and CDR2 SASEGT. The CDR3 has 13 residues. Trimming at V came to 5 bases and at J to 4 bases, leaving 4 bases not matched to a gene. CDR3 DNA: TGTGCCAGCAGTCTCAGGGGGTCCACTGAAGCTTTCTTT. It is translated as CASSLRGSTEAFF.

This chain connects TRBV29-1 to TRBJ1-1; D possibly corresponds to TRBD1 (5 bases). The CDR3 is made up of 11 amino acids. Germline loops: CDR1 SQVTM, CDR2 ANQGSEA. The V end lost 5 bases, the J end lost 8 bases, and 12 bases lay between the germline ends. CDR3 nucleotide sequence: TGCAGCGTTCAACCCCAGGGAGAAGCTTTCTTT. It is translated as CSVQPQGEAFF.

The chain is built from TRBV28 and TRBJ1-4; 7 positions agree with TRBD1. The CDR3 is made up of 17 amino acids. The germline gives CDR1 MDHEN, CDR2 SYDVKM. The junction had 13 bases not matched to a gene; V was cut back by 3 bases and J by 6 bases. This CDR3 is CASSFRTGPRGDEKLFF. As DNA, the CDR3 is TGTGCCAGCAGTTTCAGGACAGGCCCTAGAGGAGATGAAAAACTGTTTTTT. Full variable domain (outside the CDR3, taken from reference TRBV28 and TRBJ1-4): DVKVTQSSRYLVKRTGEKVFLECVQDMDHENMFWYRQDPGLGLRLIYFSYDVKMKEKGDIPEGYSVSREKKERFSLILESASTNQTSMYLCASSFRTGPRGDEKLFFGSGTQLSVL.

The chain uses TRBV30 and TRBJ1-4; 8 bases agree with TRBD1. Looked up from germline, CDR1 is GTSNPN and CDR2 is SVGIG (reference sequence). The CDR3 runs to 14 residues. Trimming at V came to 5 bases and at J to 3 bases, leaving 5 bases not matched to a gene. DNA for the CDR3: TGTGCCTGGGAGAGGACAGGGTCTAATGAAAAACTGTTTTTT. The encoded protein is CAWERTGSNEKLFF.

The CDR3 region has the DNA TGTGCCTGGAGTGTACTAGGGGGGGGCTACAATGAGCAGTTCTTC. It specifies CAWSVLGGGYNEQFF. The chain recombines TRBV30 with TRBJ2-1, with D tentatively TRBD2 (7 bases). V was clipped by 0 bases and J by 3 bases, with 12 bases between them. CDR3 size: 15 residues. Looked up from germline, CDR1 is GTSNPN and CDR2 is SVGIG (reference sequence).

V and J are TRBV4-3 and TRBJ2-1; maybe TRBD2 (5 bases). Trimming left V 0 bases short and J 11 bases short, with 11 bases between. From germline, CDR1 is LGHNA and CDR2 YSLEER. The CDR3 contains 13 residues. The CDR3 nucleotides are TGCGCCAGCAGCCAAGATTTGGAGCGGAAGCAGTTCTTC. Encoded protein: CASSQDLERKQFF.

In regard to this clone: The junction does not match germline at one end; this may be a read error. The chain carries TRBV5-4 and TRBJ1-4; D unclear. Germline assignment: CDR1 SGHNT and CDR2 YYREEE (reference sequence). CDR3 size: 15 residues. CDR3 loop: CASTLGGVSNEKLFF. The CDR3, as DNA: TGTGCCAGCACCTTGGGAGGAGTTTCAAATGAAAAACTGTTTTTT.

V and J are TRBV4-1 and TRBJ1-2, with TRBD1 as a possible D gene (5 bases). Between the trimmed V and J ends, which lost 1 base and 5 bases, there was a span of 14 bases. CDR3 length equals 15 residues. Germline CDR1 is MGHRA and CDR2 is YSYEKL. CDR3 DNA sequence: TGCGCCAGCAGCCAAGTACAGGCAGCCGTATATGGCTACACCTTC. Translated, it gives CASSQVQAAVYGYTF.

J is TRBJ1-2 and V is TRBV9; D possibly corresponds to TRBD1 (5 bases). In germline, CDR1 is SGDLS, CDR2 YYNGEE. V gave up 2 bases and J gave up 0 bases, with 23 bases separating them. The CDR3 extends over 19 amino acids. CDR3 residues: CASSVDSGGSLGANYGYTF. The CDR3 coding sequence is TGTGCCAGCAGCGTCGACTCTGGGGGGAGCCTAGGGGCTAACTATGGCTACACCTTC.

V usage is TRBV6-1 and J usage is TRBJ1-2; D unresolved. The CDR3 has 15 amino acids. Per germline, CDR1 MNHNS and CDR2 SASEGT. Trimming removed 2 bases at V and 4 bases at J, with 14 bases between. DNA for the CDR3: TGTGCCAGCAGTGAATATGAAGGGAGGCTCTATGGCTACACCTTC. Encoded protein: CASSEYEGRLYGYTF.

The chain carries TRBV30 and TRBJ1-2, with no clear D. Trimming shortened V by 7 bases and J by 2 bases, and 11 bases separated the two germline ends. Per the germline V gene, CDR1 is GTSNPN and CDR2 is SVGIG (reference sequence). CDR3 length: 12 residues. The CDR3, as DNA: TGTGCCTCCGGACGGAGGAACTATGGCTACACCTTC. Protein sequence: CASGRRNYGYTF.

The J gene is TRBJ1-5, the V gene TRBV9; no clear D gene. Germline V gene data show CDR1 as SGDLS and CDR2 as YYNGEE. This CDR3 comprises 13 residues. Trimming pared 7 bases from V and 3 bases from J, leaving 11 bases between. This CDR3 reads CASSQALNQPQHF. For the CDR3, the DNA is TGTGCCAGCTCCCAAGCCCTCAATCAGCCCCAGCATTTT.

This chain joins TRBV30 and TRBJ2-7, with 7 bases aligning to TRBD1. The CDR3 runs 12 residues. From germline, CDR1 is GTSNPN and CDR2 SVGIG (reference sequence). V shed 6 bases, J shed 6 bases, and the junction held 8 bases outside the gene matches. CDR3 in amino acids: CACSKGAGEQYF. CDR3 bases: TGTGCCTGCAGCAAGGGGGCGGGCGAGCAGTACTTC.

This clone has at least ten counts. V is TRBV4-3 and J is TRBJ1-3, with 8 positions matching TRBD1. V trimming: 0 bases; J trimming: 3 bases; junction bases outside the gene matches: 7. This CDR3 contains 17 residues. Germline V lookup: CDR1 LGHNA, CDR2 YSLEER. CDR3 in DNA: TGCGCCAGCAGCCAAGATCCAGGGGGCGTTAGTGGAAACACCATATATTTT. It encodes CASSQDPGGVSGNTIYF.

Here the CDR3 DNA reads TGTGCCAGTAGTACCACACGGACCGGGATCTCTGGGGCCAACGTCCTGACTTTC. Protein sequence: CASSTTRTGISGANVLTF. The chain is built from TRBV19 and TRBJ2-6; a possible D gene is TRBD2 (5 bases). Germline CDR1 is LNHDA and CDR2 is SQIVND (reference sequence). The V end lost 4 bases, the J end lost 0 bases, and 16 bases lay between the germline ends. This CDR3 is built from 18 residues.

The chain has TRBV5-4 and TRBJ2-2, with 7 bases matching TRBD2. Germline V gene sequence: CDR1 SGHNT, CDR2 YYREEE (reference sequence). The CDR3 has 13 amino acids. The trim removed 0 bases at V and 11 bases at J, leaving 4 bases unmatched. The CDR3 DNA follows: TGTGCCAGCAGCTTGGAGCGGGATAGAGAGCTGTTTTTT. Translated, it gives CASSLERDRELFF.

The V gene is TRBV7-6, the J gene TRBJ2-7; TRBD2 is a possible D gene (5 bases). Per germline, CDR1 SGHVS and CDR2 FNYEAQ. This CDR3 contains 15 residues. V was pared by 1 base and J by 2 bases, with 12 bases between. The CDR3 DNA reads as TGTGCCAGCAGCTTAGACGCGGGCTCCCCCTACGAGCAGTACTTC. This translates into CASSLDAGSPYEQYF.

The chain combines TRBV11-2 with TRBJ1-4; weak D call: TRBD1 (6 bases). The CDR3 covers 17 residues. The germline V gene encodes CDR1 SGHAT and CDR2 FQNNGV. V was pared by 2 bases and J by 5 bases, with 18 bases between. DNA of the CDR3: TGTGCCAGCAGCTTATCCCAGGGGTTGGGACCAAATGAAAAACTGTTTTTT. Translated, it gives CASSLSQGLGPNEKLFF.